This T cell receptor beta chain came from a study of T-cell reconstitution after alpha-beta-depleted transplantation in children. Study conclusions and caveats: It was reported that alpha-beta T cells came from several hundred expanded graft clones (about two months after transplant). Day-60 TCRbeta diversity that was high in some patients was derived from surviving recipient T cells and thymic progenitors. T-cell counts and diversity were attributed mostly to newly produced T cells one year after transplant.

This clonotype was observed at least ten times. Antigen: not known. Unique molecular identifiers were used to barcode this TCRbeta library. TCRdb passed the PCR reads through MiXCR, listing each CDR3 protein once. The sample lists approximately 300,000 distinct CDR3 sequences; approximately 7.3% were seen once. Trimming pared 6 bases from V and 4 bases from J, leaving 9 bases between. This CDR3 is built from 12 residues. The chain carries TRBV12-3 or TRBV12-4 and TRBJ1-1; no clear D. The sequencing here drew on peripheral blood, taken 360 days after TCRalphabeta/CD19-depleted stem cell transplant. This receptor was identified in a female patient aged 2 to 10 who had a stem cell transplant for Fanconi anemia, so the T cells may come from the graft donor. This chain's CDR3 is CASRREATEAFF. The CDR3 DNA sequence: TGTGCCAGCAGGAGGGAGGCCACTGAAGCTTTCTTT.